The rows below give T cell receptor beta chains drawn from one sample of a study of tumour-infiltrating T cells in Burkitt lymphoma. Clones were sequenced by immunoSEQ multiplex PCR, and TCRdb holds only the in-frame ones, with some missing. The top ten hold 2.9% of the sample, which has 45,000 to 60,000 clones, about a third seen once. Sequencing input: tumor tissue. The receptor set was obtained from a human donor with Burkitt lymphoma. Both conserved end residues are part of each CDR3. Fields, in order: CDR3 DNA, CDR3 protein, clone size, D gene, J gene, V gene. D genes are given only for firm matches. The size field is filled for only some rows; it gives once, few, many or a size class.

CDR3 DNA: TGTGCCAGCAGCTTATATGGGGGGCTGAGCTATGGCTACACCTTC
CDR3 protein: CASSLYGGLSYGYTF
clone size: .
D gene: .
J gene: TRBJ1-2
V gene: TRBV5-8

CDR3 DNA: TGTGCCAGCACCCCTGACGGGGGCTCCTATGGCTACACCTTC
CDR3 protein: CASTPDGGSYGYTF
clone size: few
D gene: .
J gene: TRBJ1-2
V gene: TRBV2

CDR3 DNA: TGTGCCAGCTCACCAATTCGTGGACAGAGCTCTGGAAACACCATATATTTT
CDR3 protein: CASSPIRGQSSGNTIYF
clone size: few
D gene: .
J gene: TRBJ1-3
V gene: TRBV18

CDR3 DNA: TGTGCCAGCTCAACGGGGGGCCGGAATGAGCAGTTCTTC
CDR3 protein: CASSTGGRNEQFF
clone size: .
D gene: .
J gene: TRBJ2-1
V gene: TRBV18

CDR3 DNA: TGTGCCAGCAGCTACGACGCAGCCGACAGGGGCCCCTACGAGCAGTACTTC
CDR3 protein: CASSYDAADRGPYEQYF
clone size: .
D gene: TRBD1
J gene: TRBJ2-7
V gene: TRBV11-1

CDR3 DNA: TGTGCCTGGAGTGTCAACGCACAGACCCAGCATTTT
CDR3 protein: CAWSVNAQTQHF
clone size: .
D gene: .
J gene: TRBJ1-5
V gene: TRBV30

CDR3 DNA: TGTGCCAGCAGCTTAGTTGATTTTGAGACCCAGTACTTC
CDR3 protein: CASSLVDFETQYF
clone size: .
D gene: .
J gene: TRBJ2-5
V gene: TRBV7-8

CDR3 DNA: TGTGCCATCAGTGAGTCTGGGGTCGGCACAGATACGCAGTATTTT
CDR3 protein: CAISESGVGTDTQYF
clone size: .
D gene: .
J gene: TRBJ2-3
V gene: TRBV10-3

CDR3 DNA: TGCGCCAGCAGCCAAGCCCCCGGACAGGGAATCTCTGGAAACACCATATATTTT
CDR3 protein: CASSQAPGQGISGNTIYF
clone size: few
D gene: TRBD1
J gene: TRBJ1-3
V gene: TRBV4-1

CDR3 DNA: TGTGCCAGCAATAGGGACAGCTTGGGCACTGAAGCTTTCTTT
CDR3 protein: CASNRDSLGTEAFF
clone size: .
D gene: TRBD1
J gene: TRBJ1-1
V gene: TRBV6-1

CDR3 DNA: TGTGCCAGCAGCCTTCGAGGATTCGGCACAGATACGCAGTATTTT
CDR3 protein: CASSLRGFGTDTQYF
clone size: .
D gene: .
J gene: TRBJ2-3
V gene: TRBV5-8

CDR3 DNA: TGTGCCAGCAGCTCAGCCCTAGTCGGACAGGGAAGAGGCTACACCTTC
CDR3 protein: CASSSALVGQGRGYTF
clone size: few
D gene: TRBD1
J gene: TRBJ1-2
V gene: TRBV7-2

CDR3 DNA: TGTGCCAGCAGCTGGGGACAGGGGGCTGGCACTGAAGCTTTCTTT
CDR3 protein: CASSWGQGAGTEAFF
clone size: few
D gene: TRBD1
J gene: TRBJ1-1
V gene: TRBV5-4

CDR3 DNA: TGTGCCAGCAGCCCCCTCCTCGGACAGGGGTACACCGGGGAGCTGTTTTTT
CDR3 protein: CASSPLLGQGYTGELFF
clone size: .
D gene: TRBD1
J gene: TRBJ2-2
V gene: TRBV5-8

CDR3 DNA: TGTGCCAGCAGCGTAGCGGGGCCATCCTACGAGCAGTACTTC
CDR3 protein: CASSVAGPSYEQYF
clone size: .
D gene: .
J gene: TRBJ2-7
V gene: TRBV9

CDR3 DNA: TGTGCCTCCAACAGGGGCAATTCACCCCTCCACTTT
CDR3 protein: CASNRGNSPLHF
clone size: few
D gene: TRBD1
J gene: TRBJ1-6
V gene: TRBV2

CDR3 DNA: TGCGCCAGCAGCTTGGGGCCCAGGGGCCTAAATTCACCCCTCCACTTT
CDR3 protein: CASSLGPRGLNSPLHF
clone size: .
D gene: .
J gene: TRBJ1-6
V gene: TRBV5-1

CDR3 DNA: TGCAGCGCCGGACAGGGGGCGGCGGAGACCCAGTACTTC
CDR3 protein: CSAGQGAAETQYF
clone size: .
D gene: TRBD1
J gene: TRBJ2-5
V gene: TRBV29-1

CDR3 DNA: TGTGCCAGCAGCTTAAGAACAGGGGTTTTCACCGGGGAGCTGTTTTTT
CDR3 protein: CASSLRTGVFTGELFF
clone size: .
D gene: TRBD1
J gene: TRBJ2-2
V gene: TRBV7-2

CDR3 DNA: TGTGCCAGCAGCCAAGATCATTCAGGGAGGTCACCCCTCCACTTT
CDR3 protein: CASSQDHSGRSPLHF
clone size: .
D gene: .
J gene: TRBJ1-6
V gene: TRBV4-2

CDR3 DNA: TGCGCCAGCAGCCTTGGACAGGGGGCTAACACCATATATTTT
CDR3 protein: CASSLGQGANTIYF
clone size: .
D gene: TRBD1
J gene: TRBJ1-3
V gene: TRBV4-3

CDR3 DNA: TGTGCCATCAGTGAGCGTTATGGGGGTTTTTCCTACGAGCAGTACTTC
CDR3 protein: CAISERYGGFSYEQYF
clone size: .
D gene: .
J gene: TRBJ2-7
V gene: TRBV10-3

CDR3 DNA: TGTGCCAGCAGCTTAAGTATGGGACCCTATGGCTACACCTTC
CDR3 protein: CASSLSMGPYGYTF
clone size: .
D gene: .
J gene: TRBJ1-2
V gene: TRBV7-8

CDR3 DNA: TGCGCCAGCAGCTTGGCACAGGGGTATGAAGCTTTCTTT
CDR3 protein: CASSLAQGYEAFF
clone size: .
D gene: TRBD1
J gene: TRBJ1-1
V gene: TRBV5-1

CDR3 DNA: TGTGCCAGCAGCAGAGGGCGGGGTGGGAACACTGAAGCTTTCTTT
CDR3 protein: CASSRGRGGNTEAFF
clone size: .
D gene: .
J gene: TRBJ1-1
V gene: TRBV7-2

CDR3 DNA: TGCGCCAGCAGCCAGGGACGCACTGTTGCCTTGGGTGGCTACACCTTC
CDR3 protein: CASSQGRTVALGGYTF
clone size: few
D gene: .
J gene: TRBJ1-2
V gene: TRBV4-1